These 25 T cell receptor beta chains share one sample of origin, sequenced in a study of blood T cells in healthy people across ages. Primed by a sample-barcoded 5' primer and a J-beta primer mix, a second PCR proceeded for roughly 6 to 12 cycles. TCRdb itself ran the 5' RACE reads through MiXCR, one entry per CDR3 protein. The table shows approximately 580,000 distinct CDR3 sequences, with 24% occurring only once. These same records also appear under a second study, on T cells of mothers and their children.

Sequencing used blood. All receptors come from a boy aged 5-17 years in good health.

In its sample, this clonotype was seen many times. The genes are TRBV12-3 or TRBV12-4 and TRBJ2-5; D call uncertain. V dropped 7 bases and J dropped 7 bases, with 16 bases sitting between them. CDR3 size: 13 residues. CDR3 DNA sequence: TGTGCCAGCACAAATGGAGCTGCGGTGACCCAGTACTTC. Encoded protein: CASTNGAAVTQYF.

A few counts support this clonotype. The V call is TRBV2, the J call TRBJ2-2; possibly TRBD2 for D (7 bases). The CDR3 is 16 residues long. V lost 1 base, J lost 7 bases, and 16 bases lay in between. Germline V gene sequence: CDR1 SNHLY, CDR2 FYNNEI. In nucleotides, the CDR3 is TGTGCCAGCAGTGAAGGGATGGGGGGGCGCCGCGGGGAGCTGTTTTTT. Its translation: CASSEGMGGRRGELFF.

The chain recombines TRBV20-1 with TRBJ2-5; D unclear. V lost 3 bases, J lost 5 bases, and 10 bases lay in between. This CDR3 contains 12 residues. The germline V gene encodes CDR1 DFQATT and CDR2 SNEGSKA (reference sequence). The CDR3 loop is CSASPVGETQYF. The CDR3 DNA is TGCAGTGCTAGCCCTGTGGGGGAGACCCAGTACTTC.

This clonotype was detected only a few times. The rearrangement joins TRBV6-5 to TRBJ1-4; 11 bases map to TRBD1. The germline V gene has CDR1 MNHEY and CDR2 SVGAGI. The J segment lost 8 bases and the V segment lost 5 bases, leaving 4 bases of the junction unmatched. The CDR3 contains 14 residues. The CDR3 protein is CASSTDRGHEKLFF. CDR3 nucleotide sequence: TGTGCCAGCAGTACGGACAGGGGGCACGAAAAACTGTTTTTT.

This clonotype has more than one count but fewer than ten. The rearrangement uses TRBV5-1 and TRBJ1-4; 7 nucleotides align to TRBD1. The CDR3 has 14 residues. V lost 4 bases to trimming and J lost 5 bases; unmatched junction nucleotides: 5. CDR1 and CDR2 (germline): SGHRS, YFSETQ. Here the CDR3 reads CASSPDRENEKLFF. The CDR3 DNA sequence: TGCGCCAGCAGCCCCGACAGGGAGAATGAAAAACTGTTTTTT.

The chain combines TRBV4-3 with TRBJ2-7; D is undetermined. Germline CDR1 is LGHNA and CDR2 is YSLEER. This CDR3 has 14 residues. Trimming took 0 bases from V and 4 from J, leaving 10 bases between them. In DNA, the CDR3 is TGCGCCAGCAGCCAAGATCGGCTGGTATACGAGCAGTACTTC. This gives the protein CASSQDRLVYEQYF.

Written as DNA, the CDR3 is TGTGCCAGCAGTTTTAGAGCCGCATACGAGCAGTACTTC. Its protein is CASSFRAAYEQYF. This chain connects TRBV27 to TRBJ2-5; the D is unclear. TRBJ2-7 matches the DNA end more closely, so the J call is doubtful. This CDR3 comprises 13 residues. In germline, CDR1 is MNHEY, CDR2 SMNVEV (reference sequence).

The chain employs TRBV28 and TRBJ2-2; TRBD2 matches 11 bases. Germline-derived CDR1 and CDR2 are MDHEN and SYDVKM. The trim removed 2 bases at V and 7 bases at J, leaving 6 bases unmatched. CDR3 length: 16 residues. In DNA form, the CDR3 reads TGTGCCAGCAGTTTAAGACTAGCGGGAAGGATCGGGGAGCTGTTTTTT. It encodes CASSLRLAGRIGELFF. Looking up the rest from reference TRBV28 and TRBJ2-2 gives the full variable domain: DVKVTQSSRYLVKRTGEKVFLECVQDMDHENMFWYRQDPGLGLRLIYFSYDVKMKEKGDIPEGYSVSREKKERFSLILESASTNQTSMYLCASSLRLAGRIGELFFGEGSRLTVL.

In its sample, this clonotype was seen a few times. The rearrangement links TRBV3-1 to TRBJ2-5; D possibly corresponds to TRBD1 (6 bases). The CDR3 consists of 12 residues. Germline assignment: CDR1 LGHDT and CDR2 YNNKEL (reference sequence). V lost 4 bases, J lost 11 bases, and 14 bases lay in between. CDR3 loop: CASSPRGSKQYF. The CDR3 nucleotides are TGTGCCAGCAGCCCCAGGGGAAGTAAGCAGTACTTC.

This clonotype has a count of ten or more. The chain uses TRBV5-6 and TRBJ2-5; 7 bases fit TRBD2. Trimming cost V 1 base and J 9 bases; bases outside gene matches: 15. The germline CDR1 and CDR2 sequences are SGHDT and YYEEEE. The CDR3 runs to 16 residues. CDR3 sequence (DNA): TGTGCCAGCAGCTTGATAGAACCGCATCGGGGGAGGGCCCAGTACTTC. It specifies CASSLIEPHRGRAQYF.

This clonotype was seen more than once but under ten times. V usage is TRBV30 and J usage is TRBJ2-5, with D perhaps matching TRBD1 or TRBD2 (5 bases each). Per germline, CDR1 GTSNPN and CDR2 SVGIG (reference sequence). V was shortened by 1 base and J by 3 bases, with 12 bases between the two germline ends. This CDR3 region has 14 residues. The CDR3 reads CAWSGGTVEETQYF. As DNA, the CDR3 is TGTGCCTGGAGTGGAGGGACGGTAGAAGAGACCCAGTACTTC.

The sample holds one count of this clonotype. The chain joins TRBV5-4 to TRBJ2-1, with TRBD2 matching over 9 bases. Trimming removed 2 bases from V and 5 bases from J; junction bases left unmatched: 5. Per the germline V gene, CDR1 is SGHNT and CDR2 is YYREEE (reference sequence). The CDR3 totals 15 residues. In DNA form, the CDR3 reads TGTGCCAGCAGCTTCGGGACTAGCACAAACAATGAGCAGTTCTTC. Translating it yields CASSFGTSTNNEQFF.

The V gene is TRBV6-5, the J gene TRBJ2-5; TRBD1 matches at 8 bases. The J call is doubtful: the DNA matches TRBJ2-1 better. This CDR3 has 12 residues. Germline CDR1 MNHEY, CDR2 SVGAGI. The CDR3 nucleotides read TGTGCCAGCAGTACACACAGGGGGGAGCAGTTCTTC. This translates into CASSTHRGEQFF.

This chain links TRBV4-1 with TRBJ2-5; unclear D gene. The J call is in doubt because the DNA end fits TRBJ2-7 better. This CDR3 is built from 14 residues. Germline CDR1 MGHRA, CDR2 YSYEKL. The CDR3 loop is CASSQPTISYEQYF. The CDR3 DNA sequence: TGCGCCAGCAGCCAACCGACAATATCCTACGAGCAGTACTTC.

V usage is TRBV20-1 and J usage is TRBJ2-1; 7 nucleotides agree with TRBD2. The CDR3 loop spans 12 amino acids. CDR1 is DFQATT, CDR2 SNEGSKA, per germline (reference sequence). The CDR3 is CIVGGKSNEQFF. As DNA, the CDR3 is TGCATAGTCGGGGGGAAAAGCAATGAGCAGTTCTTC.

The rearrangement links TRBV2 to TRBJ2-2; 14 positions match TRBD2. The length of the CDR3 is 15 residues. Losses at the gene ends were 10 bases for V and 3 bases for J; bases not matched to a gene: 4. Per germline, CDR1 SNHLY and CDR2 FYNNEI. Here the CDR3 reads CATTGLAGDTGELFF. The CDR3 nucleotides read TGTGCCACCACGGGACTAGCGGGAGACACCGGGGAGCTGTTTTTT.

This clonotype showed up just a few times. The genes are TRBV18 and TRBJ1-4, with 10 positions matching TRBD1. V was clipped by 6 bases and J by 4 bases; unmatched bases: 5. The CDR3 contains 15 residues. Per germline, CDR1 KGHSH and CDR2 LQKENI. CDR3 loop: CASSPGQGGNEKLFF. The DNA of the CDR3 is TGTGCCAGCTCCCCTGGACAGGGGGGTAATGAAAAACTGTTTTTT. The full variable domain, rest sourced from reference TRBV18 and TRBJ1-4, is NAGVMQNPRHLVRRRGQEARLRCSPMKGHSHVYWYRQLPEEGLKFMVYLQKENIIDESGMPKERFSAEFPKEGPSILRIQQVVRGDSAAYFCASSPGQGGNEKLFFGSGTQLSVL.

This clonotype was counted between two and nine times. The rearrangement links TRBV20-1 to TRBJ1-2, with 8 bases fitting TRBD1. Germline V gene data show CDR1 as DFQATT and CDR2 as SNEGSKA (reference sequence). The CDR3 totals 14 residues. J lost 2 bases, V lost 3 bases, and 5 bases had no gene match. As DNA, the CDR3 is TGCAGTGCTAGGTCAGGGGGCTGGAACTATGGCTACACCTTC. Residues: CSARSGGWNYGYTF.

Only a few counts were recorded for this clonotype. V usage is TRBV12-3 or TRBV12-4 and J usage is TRBJ2-5; D gene unclear. The DNA end is a closer match to TRBJ2-7, so the J assignment may be wrong. CDR3 length: 13 residues. The CDR3 DNA sequence: TGTGCCAGCAGTTTCGGTACAGAGGACGAGCAGTACTTC. It translates to CASSFGTEDEQYF.

This clonotype was counted ten times or more. The genes are TRBV27 and TRBJ2-5; D is perhaps TRBD1 or TRBD2 (5 bases each). The end of the DNA is better explained by TRBJ2-1, so the J call may be wrong. Germline CDR1 and CDR2: MNHEY and SMNVEV (reference sequence). This CDR3 is built from 11 residues. This CDR3 is CASSVGTVQFF. Written as DNA, the CDR3 is TGTGCCAGCAGTGTCGGGACGGTGCAGTTCTTC.

This clonotype showed up just once. The gene calls are TRBV19 and TRBJ2-5, with D perhaps TRBD2 (5 bases). The germline V gene has CDR1 LNHDA and CDR2 SQIVND (reference sequence). V lost 7 bases to trimming and J lost 5 bases, with 17 bases between them. The CDR3 loop spans 14 amino acids. The CDR3 DNA reads TGTGCCAGTACCGCGGGCCTTTTAGGGGAGACCCAGTACTTC. Its translation is CASTAGLLGETQYF.

The chain couples TRBV7-2 to TRBJ1-2; D may be TRBD1 (6 bases). Per germline, CDR1 SGHTA and CDR2 FQGNSA. This CDR3 is built from 17 residues. V was trimmed by 2 bases and J by 5 bases, leaving 21 bases between them. CDR3 in amino acids: CASSLNRDTAFQYGYTF. The CDR3 DNA reads as TGTGCCAGCAGCTTAAATCGGGACACCGCCTTCCAGTATGGCTACACCTTC.

This clonotype came up a few times. The genes are TRBV27 and TRBJ2-5, with 8 bases that match TRBD1. Near its end, the DNA agrees better with TRBJ2-1, so the J call may be wrong. This CDR3 contains 15 residues. Per germline, CDR1 MNHEY and CDR2 SMNVEV (reference sequence). The CDR3 DNA sequence: TGTGCCAGCAGTTTCGGGTTTACAGGGGGCAATGAGCAGTTCTTC. Translation gives CASSFGFTGGNEQFF.

This clonotype occurred a few times. The junction departs from the called germline gene at one end, perhaps through a read error. This chain links TRBV6-5 with TRBJ1-2; D unclear. Germline V gene data show CDR1 as MNHEY and CDR2 as SVGAGI. This CDR3 is built from 13 residues. The CDR3: CASGYGSRYGYTF. CDR3 DNA sequence: TGTGCCAGCGGTTACGGCAGCAGATATGGCTACACCTTC.

This clonotype was recorded a few times. V gene TRBV7-8 combines with J gene TRBJ2-1, with unresolved D. Germline lookup yields CDR1 SGHVS and CDR2 FQNEAQ. The CDR3 loop spans 13 amino acids. V lost 3 bases and J lost 7, with 10 bases in between. The CDR3 coding sequence is TGTGCCAGCAGCTTCTGGTTCGGGAATGAGCAGTTCTTC. Its translation is CASSFWFGNEQFF. Full variable domain (outside the CDR3, taken from reference TRBV7-8 and TRBJ2-1): GAGVSQSPRYKVAKRGQDVALRCDPISGHVSLFWYQQALGQGPEFLTYFQNEAQLDKSGLPSDRFFAERPEGSVSTLKIQRTQQEDSAVYLCASSFWFGNEQFFGPGTRLTVL.